Listed here are 30 T cell receptor beta chains from one sample, sequenced in a study of blood T cell repertoires in COVID-19. The assay was immunoSEQ multiplex PCR, and TCRdb's table has in-frame clones only and misses some. This table holds 150,000 to 200,000 clones, approximately 86% found once. The sample comprised peripheral blood. The receptors were gathered from a woman aged 50 to 65 with acute or convalescent COVID-19.

V is TRBV19 and J is TRBJ1-5, with no clear D. Germline CDR1 is LNHDA and CDR2 is SQIVND (reference sequence). This CDR3 is 12 amino acids long. Between the trimmed V and J ends, which lost 10 bases and 4 bases, there was a span of 11 bases. The CDR3 bases are TGTGCCACTTCCTGGCCTAATCAGCCCCAGCATTTT. Translated: CATSWPNQPQHF.

The DNA of the CDR3 is TGTGCCAGCAGTTACTACTCCGGGACAGGGGGCTACGAGCAGTACTTC. This codes for CASSYYSGTGGYEQYF. The chain recombines TRBV6-5 with TRBJ2-7; 11 nucleotides agree with TRBD1. Trimming took 1 base from V and 3 from J; bases not matched to a gene: 5. CDR1 is MNHEY, CDR2 SVGAGI, per germline. This CDR3 has 16 amino acids.

This chain uses TRBV20-1 with TRBJ2-3, with D hard to call. CDR3 length: 11 amino acids. The germline V gene has CDR1 DFQATT and CDR2 SNEGSKA (reference sequence). Trimming removed 4 bases from V and 2 bases from J, with 4 bases in between. CDR3 region: CSATHTDTQYF. Here the CDR3 DNA reads TGCAGTGCTACCCACACAGATACGCAGTATTTT.

The table lists this clone with a count of one. The chain couples TRBV6-5 to TRBJ1-5; TRBD1 matches 9 bases. Trimming cost V 6 bases and J 4 bases; bases outside gene matches: 4. The CDR3 loop spans 14 amino acids. Germline lookup yields CDR1 MNHEY and CDR2 SVGAGI. The DNA for the CDR3 is TGTGCCAGCAGATCGACAGGGGGGAATCAGCCCCAGCATTTT. It encodes CASRSTGGNQPQHF.

This chain joins TRBV20-1 and TRBJ1-1, with no clear D. Deletions cut 3 bases from V and 4 bases from J, with 12 bases between. Looked up from germline, CDR1 is DFQATT and CDR2 is SNEGSKA (reference sequence). The length of the CDR3 is 13 residues. The CDR3 DNA is TGCAGTGCTAGTCAGACGAGGAGCACTGAAGCTTTCTTT. It translates to CSASQTRSTEAFF.

The chain uses TRBV6-5 and TRBJ1-1; TRBD1 might be the D (6 bases). Trimming left V 0 bases short and J 8 bases short, with 16 bases between. Germline V gives CDR1 MNHEY, CDR2 SVGAGI. The CDR3 spans 15 residues. CDR3 nucleotides: TGTGCCAGCAGTTACTCCCTAGCCTCTGGGACAGAAGCTTTCTTT. The encoded protein is CASSYSLASGTEAFF.

This clone has only one observation. This chain joins TRBV5-6 and TRBJ2-7, with D possibly TRBD1 on 5 matching bases. Germline loops: CDR1 SGHDT, CDR2 YYEEEE. The CDR3 runs 13 residues. V was trimmed by 0 bases and J by 5 bases, leaving 9 bases between them. The CDR3 reads CASSLVGRDEQYF. CDR3 sequence (DNA): TGTGCCAGCAGCTTGGTGGGGCGTGACGAGCAGTACTTC.

The rearrangement joins TRBV7-9 to TRBJ1-4; 8 bases match TRBD1. V lost 2 bases to trimming and J lost 5 bases; unmatched junction nucleotides: 4. The CDR3 spans 15 residues. Germline loops: CDR1 SEHNR, CDR2 FQNEAQ (reference sequence). The DNA of the CDR3 is TGTGCCAGCAGCTTATCTCAGGGGGCGAATGAAAAACTGTTTTTT. Its protein product is CASSLSQGANEKLFF.

This sequence joins TRBV7-2 and TRBJ1-2; perhaps TRBD1 as D (5 bases). The CDR3 length is 15 residues. CDR1 and CDR2 from the germline V gene are SGHTA and FQGNSA. Between the trimmed V and J ends, which lost 1 base and 9 bases, there was a span of 18 bases. CDR3 sequence (DNA): TGTGCCAGCAGCTTAGAAGGAAGCCGGGGGATCAGCTACACCTTC. It codes for CASSLEGSRGISYTF.

The J gene is TRBJ1-4, the V gene TRBV6-5, with 7 bases matching TRBD1. In germline, CDR1 is MNHEY, CDR2 SVGAGI. This CDR3 spans 15 amino acids. V lost 6 bases, J lost 2 bases, and 6 bases stayed unmatched. CDR3 nucleotide sequence: TGTGCCAGCAGACCCTCGACAGGGACTAATGAAAAACTGTTTTTT. This encodes CASRPSTGTNEKLFF.

This clone was picked up one time. This rearrangement joins TRBV5-4 to TRBJ2-3; 7 positions agree with TRBD2. There are 14 residues in the CDR3. V shed 2 bases, J shed 5 bases, and the junction held 5 bases outside the gene matches. Germline-derived CDR1 and CDR2 are SGHNT and YYREEE (reference sequence). This CDR3 is CASSFSRERDTQYF. The CDR3 region has the DNA TGTGCCAGCAGCTTCTCGCGGGAGAGAGATACGCAGTATTTT. Complete variable domain (other parts from reference TRBV5-4 and TRBJ2-3): ETGVTQSPTHLIKTRGQQVTLRCSSQSGHNTVSWYQQALGQGPQFIFQYYREEENGRGNFPPRFSGLQFPNYSSELNVNALELDDSALYLCASSFSRERDTQYFGPGTRLTVL.

The genes are TRBV29-1 and TRBJ1-4; 8 bases agree with TRBD1. The germline CDR1 and CDR2 sequences are SQVTM and ANQGSEA. V shed 7 bases and J 4 bases; nucleotides not matched to a gene: 5. The CDR3 is 13 amino acids. Here the CDR3 DNA reads TGCAGCGCCCTAGGACAGGGTAATGAAAAACTGTTTTTT. Its protein is CSALGQGNEKLFF.

V is TRBV7-8 and J is TRBJ1-4, with 9 bases aligning to TRBD1. The V gene's germline CDR1 is SGHVS and CDR2 FQNEAQ. V lost 3 bases and J lost 4; bases outside the gene matches: 6. There are 16 residues in the CDR3. CDR3 DNA sequence: TGTGCCAGCAGCTTGGGACAGGGTCAGTTTAATGAAAAACTGTTTTTT. Translated, it gives CASSLGQGQFNEKLFF.

The gene calls are TRBV5-4 and TRBJ2-3; D not resolved. This CDR3 spans 11 amino acids. V was pared by 3 bases and J by 6 bases, with 5 bases between. From germline, CDR1 is SGHNT and CDR2 YYREEE (reference sequence). This CDR3 is CASSSRDTQYF. The CDR3 region has the DNA TGTGCCAGCAGCTCCCGTGATACGCAGTATTTT.

This sequence joins TRBV30 and TRBJ1-5, with a possible D match to TRBD1 (6 bases). CDR1 is GTSNPN, CDR2 SVGIG, per germline (reference sequence). CDR3 size: 13 residues. The CDR3 DNA reads TGTGCTGCCGGACAGTCGACCGATCAGCCCCAGCATTTT. Translating gives CAAGQSTDQPQHF.

The chain carries TRBV9 and TRBJ1-4; no definite D call. V was pared by 4 bases and J by 8 bases, with 18 bases between. Germline CDR1 SGDLS, CDR2 YYNGEE. The CDR3 covers 15 residues. The CDR3 DNA sequence: TGTGCCAGCAGCACGAATTCTTTGCCCACAGAAAAACTGTTTTTT. Translated, it gives CASSTNSLPTEKLFF. Combining the CDR3 with reference TRBV9 and TRBJ1-4 gives the whole variable domain DSGVTQTPKHLITATGQRVTLRCSPRSGDLSVYWYQQSLDQGLQFLIQYYNGEERAKGNILERFSAQQFPDLHSELNLSSLELGDSALYFCASSTNSLPTEKLFFGSGTQLSVL.

This sequence joins TRBV18 and TRBJ2-7; no reliable D call. The CDR3 is 13 amino acids. CDR1 is KGHSH and CDR2 is LQKENI in the germline V gene. V lost 5 bases and J lost 4, with 12 bases in between. As DNA, the CDR3 is TGTGCCAGCTCAGAAAACCGAGATTACGAGCAGTACTTC. It is translated as CASSENRDYEQYF.

This chain links TRBV4-2 with TRBJ2-3, with TRBD1 matching over 8 bases. The CDR3 is made up of 16 amino acids. The trim removed 3 bases at V and 3 bases at J, leaving 8 bases unmatched. Germline V gene lookup returns CDR1 LGHNA and CDR2 YNFKEQ. CDR3 loop: CASSQEGQGGTDTQYF. The CDR3 DNA is TGTGCCAGCAGCCAGGAAGGACAGGGCGGGACAGATACGCAGTATTTT.

The V gene is TRBV30, the J gene TRBJ1-1; D is unresolved. The length of the CDR3 is 11 residues. Trimming removed 3 bases from V and 2 bases from J, with 4 bases in between. Germline loops: CDR1 GTSNPN, CDR2 SVGIG (reference sequence). The CDR3 bases are TGTGCCTGGAGGGCTAACACTGAAGCTTTCTTT. It yields the protein CAWRANTEAFF.

The V call is TRBV19, the J call TRBJ1-5; D unresolved. The CDR3 is 15 amino acids. Germline values: CDR1 LNHDA, CDR2 SQIVND (reference sequence). Between the trimmed V and J ends, which lost 1 base and 7 bases, there was a span of 14 bases. CDR3 sequence (DNA): TGTGCCAGTAGTATAGTGGGCAGGTCAAACCAGCCCCAGCATTTT. It codes for CASSIVGRSNQPQHF.

This chain links TRBV18 with TRBJ1-1; maybe TRBD1 (5 bases). The CDR3 has 12 residues. Trimming removed 4 bases from V and 3 bases from J, with 6 bases in between. CDR1 is KGHSH, CDR2 LQKENI, per germline. CDR3 amino acids: CASSQGYTEAFF. Here the CDR3 DNA reads TGTGCCAGCTCACAGGGGTACACTGAAGCTTTCTTT.

This chain connects TRBV13 to TRBJ1-1; 8 bases match TRBD1. Losses at the gene ends were 5 bases for V and 7 bases for J; bases not matched to a gene: 12. CDR1 is PRHDT and CDR2 is FYEKMQ in the germline V gene (reference sequence). The CDR3 is made up of 15 amino acids. CDR3 bases: TGTGCCAGCAGCCCCCGGACAGGGAGGGGGGGTGAAGCTTTCTTT. This gives the protein CASSPRTGRGGEAFF.

The genes are TRBV6-5 and TRBJ1-1; a weak D match, TRBD1 (5 bases). Deletions cut 4 bases from V and 7 bases from J, with 16 bases between. The CDR3 length is 14 residues. CDR1 and CDR2 from the germline V gene are MNHEY and SVGAGI. The CDR3 DNA is TGTGCCAGCAGTTTGGCGGGGGGGGACGTTGAAGCTTTCTTT. Amino acids: CASSLAGGDVEAFF.

V gene TRBV7-2 combines with J gene TRBJ2-1; 12 nucleotides match TRBD2. CDR3 length: 17 residues. The germline V gene has CDR1 SGHTA and CDR2 FQGNSA. After removal of 5 bases from V and 0 bases from J, the junction contained 5 bases not matched to a gene. The DNA of the CDR3 is TGTGCCAGCAGCCCCGGACTAGCGGGGAGCTCCTACAATGAGCAGTTCTTC. Translated, it gives CASSPGLAGSSYNEQFF.

This chain joins TRBV5-4 and TRBJ1-3; 7 bases map to TRBD1. The CDR3 loop spans 15 amino acids. Germline CDR1 reads SGHNT; CDR2 reads YYREEE (reference sequence). Unmatched junction bases numbered 4, after V lost 4 bases and J lost 0 bases. CDR3 coding DNA: TGTGCCAGCAGCATCGACAGGGTCTCTGGAAACACCATATATTTT. Protein: CASSIDRVSGNTIYF.

V usage is TRBV30 and J usage is TRBJ2-5; TRBD1 is a possible D gene (6 bases). The CDR3 contains 14 residues. V shed 0 bases and J shed 3 bases, with 11 bases lying between them. Germline V lookup: CDR1 GTSNPN, CDR2 SVGIG (reference sequence). For the CDR3, the DNA is TGTGCCTGGAGTGTACAGGGCAGGGAAGAGACCCAGTACTTC. Translation gives CAWSVQGREETQYF. The full variable domain, in which reference TRBV30 and TRBJ2-5 provide the parts outside the CDR3, is SQTIHQWPATLVQPVGSPLSLECTVEGTSNPNLYWYRQAAGRGLQLLFYSVGIGQISSEVPQNLSASRPQDRQFILSSKKLLLSDSGFYLCAWSVQGREETQYFGPGTRLLVL.

The rearrangement uses TRBV5-1 and TRBJ2-2, with 7 bases identical to TRBD1. The CDR3 loop spans 15 amino acids. The V and J ends lost 3 bases and 1 base, in that order; junction bases with no gene match: 3. Germline CDR1 SGHRS, CDR2 YFSETQ. CDR3 nucleotides: TGCGCCAGCAGCTACCGGACAGGGAACACCGGGGAGCTGTTTTTT. Its translation is CASSYRTGNTGELFF. The whole variable domain, filled in from reference TRBV5-1 and TRBJ2-2, reads KAGVTQTPRYLIKTRGQQVTLSCSPISGHRSVSWYQQTPGQGLQFLFEYFSETQRNKGNFPGRFSGRQFSNSRSEMNVSTLELGDSALYLCASSYRTGNTGELFFGEGSRLTVL.

This clone was observed a handful of times. The gene calls are TRBV4-1 and TRBJ2-7; 7 positions match TRBD1. The CDR3 is made up of 13 amino acids. Germline loops: CDR1 MGHRA, CDR2 YSYEKL. V shed 4 bases, J shed 6 bases, and the junction held 6 bases outside the gene matches. The CDR3 DNA follows: TGCGCCAGCAGCCCACAGACAGGGCGCGAGCAGTACTTC. It is translated as CASSPQTGREQYF.

The J gene is TRBJ1-1, the V gene TRBV4-3, with 10 bases that match TRBD1. The CDR3 is 13 amino acids. J lost 6 bases, V lost 4 bases, and 2 bases had no gene match. The V gene's germline CDR1 is LGHNA and CDR2 YSLEER. CDR3 sequence reads: CASSRDRGSEAFF. In DNA form, the CDR3 reads TGCGCCAGCAGCCGGGACAGGGGATCTGAAGCTTTCTTT.

This chain links TRBV10-1 with TRBJ2-3; 9 bases agree with TRBD1. CDR1 and CDR2 from the germline V gene are WNHNN and SYGVQD (reference sequence). This CDR3 contains 16 residues. Trimming removed 7 bases from V and 5 bases from J; junction bases left unmatched: 13. The CDR3 here is CASTGQGPHGRDTQYF. DNA for the CDR3: TGCGCCAGCACCGGACAGGGGCCGCACGGTAGAGATACGCAGTATTTT.